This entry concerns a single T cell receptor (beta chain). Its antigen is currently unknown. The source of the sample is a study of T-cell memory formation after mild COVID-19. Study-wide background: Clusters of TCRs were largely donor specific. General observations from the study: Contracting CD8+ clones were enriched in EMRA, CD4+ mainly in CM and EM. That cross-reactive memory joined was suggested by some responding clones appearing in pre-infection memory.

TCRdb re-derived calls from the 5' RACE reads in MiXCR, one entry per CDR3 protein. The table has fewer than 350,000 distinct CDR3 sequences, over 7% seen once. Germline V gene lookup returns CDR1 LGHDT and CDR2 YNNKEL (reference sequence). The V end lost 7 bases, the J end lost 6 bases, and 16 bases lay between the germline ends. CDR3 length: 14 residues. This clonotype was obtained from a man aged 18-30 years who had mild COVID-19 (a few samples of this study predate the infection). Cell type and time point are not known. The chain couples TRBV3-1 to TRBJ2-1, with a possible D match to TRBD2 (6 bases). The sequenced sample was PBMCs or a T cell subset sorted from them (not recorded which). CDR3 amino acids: CASTSLGGSNEQFF. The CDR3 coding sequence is TGTGCCAGCACCTCCTTGGGGGGAAGCAATGAGCAGTTCTTC.